The 27 T cell receptor beta chains below all came from one sample that was sequenced in a study of T cell changes during pregnancy in multiple sclerosis. Generated by immunoSEQ multiplex PCR, the TCRdb table keeps only in-frame clones and is missing some. The top ten clones hold 0.45% to 0.6% of a sample with under 60,000 clones, about 92% of them seen once. The sample here was CD4+ T cells from peripheral blood mononuclear cells, taken after pregnancy. Receptors were obtained from a female donor with multiple sclerosis, enrolled in a pregnancy study.

J is TRBJ2-2 and V is TRBV28; unclear D gene. V lost 7 bases, J lost 6 bases, and 15 bases lay in between. In germline, CDR1 is MDHEN, CDR2 SYDVKM. The CDR3 has 14 residues. The chain's CDR3 is CASIPGPSPGELFF. The DNA for the CDR3 is TGTGCCAGCATCCCTGGGCCCAGCCCCGGGGAGCTGTTTTTT.

This clone has a handful of counts. The chain joins TRBV27 to TRBJ1-2, with TRBD1 matching over 10 bases. The V segment lost 5 bases and the J segment 4 bases; nucleotides outside the gene matches: 10. CDR3 length equals 16 residues. Germline assignment: CDR1 MNHEY and CDR2 SMNVEV (reference sequence). CDR3 DNA sequence: TGTGCCAGCAGTCCCAGGACAGGGGGTCGCTTCTATGGCTACACCTTC. As protein: CASSPRTGGRFYGYTF.

The sample holds one count of this clone. The J gene is TRBJ1-2, the V gene TRBV28; D remains ambiguous. With 5 bases removed from V and 3 bases from J, the gap between germline ends came to 16 bases. CDR3 length equals 15 residues. In germline, CDR1 is MDHEN, CDR2 SYDVKM. CDR3 region: CASSDRKGAYYGYTF. The DNA for the CDR3 is TGTGCCAGCAGTGATAGAAAGGGAGCCTACTATGGCTACACCTTC.

V usage is TRBV7-9 and J usage is TRBJ2-1; 11 bases agree with TRBD2. The V segment lost 5 bases and the J segment 7 bases; nucleotides outside the gene matches: 4. This CDR3 is built from 14 residues. CDR1 and CDR2 (germline): SEHNR, FQNEAQ (reference sequence). The DNA for the CDR3 is TGTGCCAGCAGCCTGCGACTAGCGGGAAATGAGCAGTTCTTC. Amino acids: CASSLRLAGNEQFF.

The chain is built from TRBV4-1 and TRBJ1-4; maybe TRBD1 (5 bases). The CDR3 length is 14 residues. Deletions cut 2 bases from V and 5 bases from J, with 9 bases between. Germline-derived CDR1 and CDR2 are MGHRA and YSYEKL. CDR3 loop: CASSQTGLNEKLFF. The CDR3, as DNA: TGCGCCAGCAGCCAAACAGGCCTCAATGAAAAACTGTTTTTT.

V is TRBV19 and J is TRBJ2-5; D gene ambiguous. Trimming took off 1 base at V and 5 bases at J, with 14 bases between the two ends. Looked up from germline, CDR1 is LNHDA and CDR2 is SQIVND (reference sequence). CDR3 length equals 15 residues. The CDR3 sequence: CASSIAVRGRETQYF. The CDR3 coding sequence is TGTGCCAGTAGTATAGCGGTCCGCGGAAGGGAGACCCAGTACTTC.

This chain links TRBV2 with TRBJ1-5, with 12 bases matching TRBD1. The CDR3 sequence is 18 residues long. Germline loops: CDR1 SNHLY, CDR2 FYNNEI. V was pared by 3 bases and J by 1 base, with 7 bases of the junction left unmatched. The CDR3 DNA follows: TGTGCCAGCAGTGACCGGGACAGGGGGCCGTTGAGCAATCAGCCCCAGCATTTT. Its translation: CASSDRDRGPLSNQPQHF.

The chain combines TRBV7-2 with TRBJ2-3, with 12 bases matching TRBD2. Trimming cost V 3 bases and J 8 bases; bases outside gene matches: 9. CDR1 and CDR2 from the germline V gene are SGHTA and FQGNSA. The CDR3 length is 16 residues. CDR3 sequence: CASSFLLAGGFGTQYF. The CDR3 region has the DNA TGTGCCAGCAGCTTTCTGCTAGCGGGAGGGTTTGGTACGCAGTATTTT.

V is TRBV4-2 and J is TRBJ1-2, with D uncertain. There are 15 residues in the CDR3. CDR1 and CDR2 (germline): LGHNA, YNFKEQ. Trimming shortened V by 8 bases and J by 3 bases, and 19 bases separated the two germline ends. DNA of the CDR3: TGTGCCAGCTCAGTGTTGGCAGGTTCGGACTATGGCTACACCTTC. The encoded protein is CASSVLAGSDYGYTF.

The DNA of the CDR3 is TGTGCCAGCAGCCTGGCACAGGGACAGGCTTTCGAGCAGTACTTC. It encodes CASSLAQGQAFEQYF. The chain has TRBV27 and TRBJ2-7, with 8 positions matching TRBD1. V dropped 6 bases and J dropped 6; count of bases not matched to a gene: 13. CDR3 length: 15 residues. Germline V gene lookup returns CDR1 MNHEY and CDR2 SMNVEV (reference sequence).

J is TRBJ1-2 and V is TRBV5-1; D not certain. CDR1 is SGHRS, CDR2 YFSETQ, per germline. The CDR3 covers 13 residues. V lost 0 bases to trimming and J lost 8 bases, with 11 bases between them. The CDR3 nucleotides are TGCGCCAGCAGCTTGGATGCAGTAAAGGGCTACACCTTC. Translated: CASSLDAVKGYTF. Using reference TRBV5-1 and TRBJ1-2 for the parts outside the CDR3, the full variable domain is KAGVTQTPRYLIKTRGQQVTLSCSPISGHRSVSWYQQTPGQGLQFLFEYFSETQRNKGNFPGRFSGRQFSNSRSEMNVSTLELGDSALYLCASSLDAVKGYTFGSGTRLTVV.

This chain joins TRBV11-3 and TRBJ2-5; 16 nucleotides line up with TRBD2. The V and J ends lost 6 bases and 2 bases, in that order; junction bases with no gene match: 12. The CDR3 spans 19 residues. Germline V gene data show CDR1 as SGHNT and CDR2 as YENEEA. The CDR3 DNA follows: TGTGCCAGCAGTTTCCCCGTGGGACTAGCGGGAGGGCGTCAAGAGACCCAGTACTTC. Translated: CASSFPVGLAGGRQETQYF.

The sample holds one count of this clone. In DNA, the CDR3 is TGTGCCTGGAGTGTATTTGCCAGCCGGGTTGAGCAGTTCTTC. Its translation is CAWSVFASRVEQFF. V and J are TRBV30 and TRBJ2-1, with D unclear. The CDR3 has 14 amino acids. V shed 0 bases and J shed 9 bases, with 15 bases lying between them. Germline lookup yields CDR1 GTSNPN and CDR2 SVGIG (reference sequence). Full variable domain (remainder filled in from reference TRBV30 and TRBJ2-1): SQTIHQWPATLVQPVGSPLSLECTVEGTSNPNLYWYRQAAGRGLQLLFYSVGIGQISSEVPQNLSASRPQDRQFILSSKKLLLSDSGFYLCAWSVFASRVEQFFGPGTRLTVL.

This clone was seen a single time. The chain couples TRBV5-1 to TRBJ1-1, with 11 bases that match TRBD1. CDR1 is SGHRS, CDR2 YFSETQ, per germline. There are 16 residues in the CDR3. The V and J ends lost 5 bases and 0 bases, in that order; junction bases with no gene match: 6. The CDR3, as DNA: TGCGCCAGCAGTACGGGACAGGGGGTGATGAACACTGAAGCTTTCTTT. Translation: CASSTGQGVMNTEAFF.

The V call is TRBV9, the J call TRBJ1-2; a possible D gene is TRBD1 (6 bases). Trimming left V 0 bases short and J 0 bases short, with 9 bases between. CDR3 length: 15 residues. Germline lookup yields CDR1 SGDLS and CDR2 YYNGEE. CDR3 bases: TGTGCCAGCAGCGTAGGACACAGGGCTAACTATGGCTACACCTTC. Its translation: CASSVGHRANYGYTF.

This clone was observed once. The gene calls are TRBV28 and TRBJ2-1, with a possible D match to TRBD2 (5 bases). The CDR3 spans 16 residues. The ends were cut back, 6 bases at V and 7 bases at J, with 22 bases in the middle. Per the germline V gene, CDR1 is MDHEN and CDR2 is SYDVKM. The CDR3 nucleotides are TGTGCCAGCAGCCCTAGGACTCTATTGGGTAGGAATGAGCAGTTCTTC. Its translation is CASSPRTLLGRNEQFF.

The chain has TRBV5-5 and TRBJ1-5; 9 bases are a match to TRBD1. Germline V gene data show CDR1 as SGHKS and CDR2 as YYEKEE (reference sequence). This CDR3 contains 14 residues. V was pared by 7 bases and J by 2 bases, with 4 bases of the junction left unmatched. Here the CDR3 DNA reads TGTGCCAGCGGACGGACAGGGGGCAATCAGCCCCAGCATTTT. Translating gives CASGRTGGNQPQHF.

The V gene is TRBV30, the J gene TRBJ1-2, with 8 bases identical to TRBD1. Germline-derived CDR1 and CDR2 are GTSNPN and SVGIG (reference sequence). Germline trimming cut 1 base from V and 5 bases from J; bases unmatched to any gene: 6. The CDR3 length is 14 residues. CDR3 sequence reads: CAWSGRQGTYGYTF. CDR3 DNA sequence: TGTGCCTGGAGTGGGAGACAGGGGACTTATGGCTACACCTTC.

The rearrangement links TRBV5-1 to TRBJ2-3; the match to TRBD2 covers 15 bases. The CDR3 consists of 20 residues. From germline, CDR1 is SGHRS and CDR2 YFSETQ. After removal of 2 bases from V and 2 bases from J, the junction contained 12 bases not matched to a gene. The CDR3 bases are TGCGCCAGCAGCTTTGACCGGGGACTAGCGGGAGGTAGACCCACAGATACGCAGTATTTT. Translation gives CASSFDRGLAGGRPTDTQYF. Supplemented by reference TRBV5-1 and TRBJ2-3, the full variable domain reads KAGVTQTPRYLIKTRGQQVTLSCSPISGHRSVSWYQQTPGQGLQFLFEYFSETQRNKGNFPGRFSGRQFSNSRSEMNVSTLELGDSALYLCASSFDRGLAGGRPTDTQYFGPGTRLTVL.

This clone showed up just once. The chain is built from TRBV29-1 and TRBJ2-7, with TRBD1 as a possible D gene (6 bases). The CDR3 runs 14 residues. Per the germline V gene, CDR1 is SQVTM and CDR2 is ANQGSEA. V was clipped by 5 bases and J by 2 bases, with 16 bases between them. CDR3: CSVSSDSPPYEQYF. Here the CDR3 DNA reads TGCAGCGTTAGCTCGGACAGTCCCCCCTACGAGCAGTACTTC.

V usage is TRBV28 and J usage is TRBJ1-1, with D possibly TRBD1 on 5 matching bases. The germline gives CDR1 MDHEN, CDR2 SYDVKM. V shed 7 bases and J shed 4 bases, with 19 bases lying between them. The CDR3 contains 15 residues. CDR3 region: CASITPGTGGTEAFF. For the CDR3, the DNA is TGTGCCAGCATAACGCCAGGGACGGGAGGCACTGAAGCTTTCTTT. Combining the CDR3 with reference TRBV28 and TRBJ1-1 gives the whole variable domain DVKVTQSSRYLVKRTGEKVFLECVQDMDHENMFWYRQDPGLGLRLIYFSYDVKMKEKGDIPEGYSVSREKKERFSLILESASTNQTSMYLCASITPGTGGTEAFFGQGTRLTVV.

V usage is TRBV29-1 and J usage is TRBJ2-1; TRBD2 aligns across 9 bases. Germline CDR1 reads SQVTM; CDR2 reads ANQGSEA. The J segment lost 2 bases and the V segment lost 5 bases, leaving 4 bases of the junction unmatched. The CDR3 extends over 14 amino acids. As DNA, the CDR3 is TGCAGCGTTATAGCGGGAGACCCCTACAATGAGCAGTTCTTC. Translating gives CSVIAGDPYNEQFF.

The chain employs TRBV5-1 and TRBJ2-1; TRBD1 might be the D (5 bases). Germline V gives CDR1 SGHRS, CDR2 YFSETQ. V was pared by 4 bases and J by 7 bases, with 18 bases between. CDR3 size: 15 residues. Written as DNA, the CDR3 is TGCGCCAGCAGCCTCCACCAGGGTCAAGGTAATGAGCAGTTCTTC. Translated, it gives CASSLHQGQGNEQFF.

This chain connects TRBV28 to TRBJ1-5, with D uncertain. Trimming cost V 1 base and J 6 bases, with 13 bases left between them. The CDR3 spans 15 residues. Germline CDR1 MDHEN, CDR2 SYDVKM. The CDR3 DNA is TGTGCCAGCAGTTTATCACCCCCAGGAAGTCAGCCCCAGCATTTT. It encodes CASSLSPPGSQPQHF. Using reference TRBV28 and TRBJ1-5 for the parts outside the CDR3, the full variable domain is DVKVTQSSRYLVKRTGEKVFLECVQDMDHENMFWYRQDPGLGLRLIYFSYDVKMKEKGDIPEGYSVSREKKERFSLILESASTNQTSMYLCASSLSPPGSQPQHFGDGTRLSIL.

J is TRBJ2-3 and V is TRBV5-8, with a tentative D call TRBD1 (5 bases). The CDR3 has 14 amino acids. Trimming shortened V by 0 bases and J by 2 bases, and 7 bases separated the two germline ends. Per the germline V gene, CDR1 is SGHTS and CDR2 is YDEGEE. The chain's CDR3 is CASSLDRSTDTQYF. The CDR3 DNA is TGTGCCAGCAGCTTGGACAGGTCCACAGATACGCAGTATTTT.

The chain joins TRBV5-5 to TRBJ2-2; 7 nucleotides agree with TRBD2. V shed 5 bases, J shed 5 bases, and the junction held 9 bases outside the gene matches. CDR1 is SGHKS and CDR2 is YYEKEE in the germline V gene (reference sequence). The CDR3 is 15 residues long. DNA for the CDR3: TGTGCCAGCAGTCCCACGGGGGGTGAAACCGGGGAGCTGTTTTTT. This gives the protein CASSPTGGETGELFF.

The chain uses TRBV7-3 and TRBJ2-1, with D possibly matching TRBD2 (6 bases). The CDR3 loop spans 18 amino acids. Trimming shortened V by 5 bases and J by 0 bases, and 20 bases separated the two germline ends. Germline V gives CDR1 SGHTA, CDR2 FQGTGA. The CDR3 reads CASSPWGGGSGSYNEQFF. The DNA of the CDR3 is TGTGCCAGCAGCCCCTGGGGAGGCGGGTCTGGCTCCTACAATGAGCAGTTCTTC.